This T cell receptor (beta chain) was recovered during a study of blood T cell repertoires in COVID-19. Study-level background: COVID-19 samples from acute and convalescent phases originated in the United States, Italy and Spain.

V gave up 5 bases and J gave up 4 bases; unmatched junction bases: 10. CDR3 length: 15 amino acids. Germline V CDR1 and CDR2: MDHEN, SYDVKM. Here immunoSEQ multiplex PCR was the method, and the copy in TCRdb shows in-frame clones only, minus some. The top ten hold about 30% of the sample, which has 100,000 or so clones, around 89% seen once. The V call is TRBV28, the J call TRBJ2-5, with 7 bases lining up with TRBD1. Sequencing input: peripheral blood. The receptor was derived from a woman older than 75 with acute or convalescent COVID-19. CDR3 in amino acids: CASSESGTAIETQYF. CDR3 coding DNA: TGTGCCAGCAGTGAATCCGGGACAGCTATAGAGACCCAGTACTTC.